The sample holds a few counts of the clone carrying this T cell receptor beta chain. Its antigen is unknown. Trimming pared 4 bases from V and 4 bases from J, leaving 13 bases between. From germline, CDR1 is SGHAT and CDR2 FQNNGV. The CDR3 spans 14 residues. The sample is drawn from a study of beta chain features in type 1 diabetes. Study outcomes and limitations: With patients and controls alike, PCR might favor shorter templates to an equal degree. Insertions were fewer and deletions more numerous at VDJ junctions in type 1 diabetes patients.

The entirety of the isolated RNA underwent reverse transcription, so expressed TCRB transcripts were sequenced. The study sequenced naive, central memory and regulatory T cell samples to an average of about 3.8 million reads. Sequencing was performed with immunoSEQ multiplex PCR; in TCRdb, only in-frame clones are kept and a portion is missing. The table records 900,000 or so clones, 17% of them present only once. The source of this sequence is a woman under 30 in good health. The specimen sequenced was naive CD4+ T cells from blood. The chain carries TRBV11-2 and TRBJ2-5; weak D call: TRBD2 (5 bases). CDR3 DNA sequence: TGTGCCAGCAGCTCACCCTCTGAGGGAGAGACCCAGTACTTC. Its protein product is CASSSPSEGETQYF.